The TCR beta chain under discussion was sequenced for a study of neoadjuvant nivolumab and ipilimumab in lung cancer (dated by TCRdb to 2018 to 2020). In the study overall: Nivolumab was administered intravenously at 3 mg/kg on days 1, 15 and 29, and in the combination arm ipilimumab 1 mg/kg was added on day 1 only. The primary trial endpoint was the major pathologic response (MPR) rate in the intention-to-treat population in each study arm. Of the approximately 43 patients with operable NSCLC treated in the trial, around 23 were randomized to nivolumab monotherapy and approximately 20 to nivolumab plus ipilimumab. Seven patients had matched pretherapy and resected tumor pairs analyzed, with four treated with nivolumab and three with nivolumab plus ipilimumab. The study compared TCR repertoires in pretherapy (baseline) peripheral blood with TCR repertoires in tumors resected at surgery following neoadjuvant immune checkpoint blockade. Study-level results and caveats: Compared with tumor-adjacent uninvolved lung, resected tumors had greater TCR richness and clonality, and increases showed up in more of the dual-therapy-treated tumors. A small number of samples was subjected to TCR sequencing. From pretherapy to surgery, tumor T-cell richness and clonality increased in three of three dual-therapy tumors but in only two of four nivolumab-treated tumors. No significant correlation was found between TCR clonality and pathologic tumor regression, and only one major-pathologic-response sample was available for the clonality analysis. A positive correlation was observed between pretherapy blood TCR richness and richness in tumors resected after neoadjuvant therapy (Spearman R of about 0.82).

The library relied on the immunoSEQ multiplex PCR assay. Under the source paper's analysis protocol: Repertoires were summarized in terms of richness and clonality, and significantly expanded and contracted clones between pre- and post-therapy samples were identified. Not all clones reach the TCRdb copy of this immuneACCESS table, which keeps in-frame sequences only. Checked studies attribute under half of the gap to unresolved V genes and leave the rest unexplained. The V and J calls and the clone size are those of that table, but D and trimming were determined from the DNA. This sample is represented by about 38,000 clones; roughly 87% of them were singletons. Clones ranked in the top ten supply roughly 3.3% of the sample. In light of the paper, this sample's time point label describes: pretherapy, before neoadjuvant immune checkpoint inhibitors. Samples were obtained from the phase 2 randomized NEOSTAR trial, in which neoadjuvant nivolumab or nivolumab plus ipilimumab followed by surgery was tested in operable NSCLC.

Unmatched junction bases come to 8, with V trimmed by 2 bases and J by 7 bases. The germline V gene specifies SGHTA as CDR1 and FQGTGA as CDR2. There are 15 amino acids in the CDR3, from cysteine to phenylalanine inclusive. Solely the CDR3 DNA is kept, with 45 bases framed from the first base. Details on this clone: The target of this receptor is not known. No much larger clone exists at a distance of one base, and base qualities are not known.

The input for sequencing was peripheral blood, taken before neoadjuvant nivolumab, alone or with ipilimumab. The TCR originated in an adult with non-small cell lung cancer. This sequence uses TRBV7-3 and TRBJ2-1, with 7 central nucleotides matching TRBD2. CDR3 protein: CASSLWGGVRNEQFF. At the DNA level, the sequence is TGTGCCAGCAGCTTATGGGGAGGGGTGAGAAATGAGCAGTTCTTC.